The 9 T cell receptor beta chains given below trace back to one sample, sequenced in a study of identical twins (dated by TCRdb to the mid-2010s). The library was built by means of 5' RACE. Sequencing was performed on an Illumina HiSeq 2000. TCRdb's own reprocessing of the public reads used fastp at Q25 and MiXCR and kept productive beta chains. Each CDR3 protein gets just one entry, which takes the most common genes and DNA from the rows behind it. Across this sample there are approximately 700,000 distinct CDR3 sequences, with roughly 18% seen only once. 13% of the sample comes from the top ten. The sample also formed part of further work on T cells expressing NK-cell markers.

The sequencing input was PBMCs. These receptors all come from a young woman in good health.

This chain uses TRBV12-3 or TRBV12-4 with TRBJ2-3, with 12 bases identical to TRBD2. CDR3 length: 15 residues. Germline trimming cut 6 bases from V and 4 bases from J; bases unmatched to any gene: 5. Written as DNA, the CDR3 is TGTGCCAGCAGCCCAACTAGCGGGAGGTCAGATACGCAGTATTTT. Translation gives CASSPTSGRSDTQYF.

This clonotype showed up just a few times. This chain links TRBV5-5 with TRBJ1-2; a possible D gene is TRBD1 (5 bases). Between the trimmed V and J ends, which lost 1 base and 3 bases, there was a span of 16 bases. Germline CDR1 is SGHKS and CDR2 is YYEKEE (reference sequence). CDR3 length: 16 amino acids. For the CDR3, the DNA is TGTGCCAGCAGCTTGTCCCCTCAAGGGGAATACTATGGCTACACCTTC. Its translation is CASSLSPQGEYYGYTF. Variable domain in full (rest from reference TRBV5-5 and TRBJ1-2): DAGVTQSPTHLIKTRGQQVTLRCSPISGHKSVSWYQQVLGQGPQFIFQYYEKEERGRGNFPDRFSARQFPNYSSELNVNALLLGDSALYLCASSLSPQGEYYGYTFGSGTRLTVV.

This clonotype was detected a few times. The chain links TRBV5-1 to TRBJ2-1; possible D gene TRBD2, 6 bases. Germline V lookup: CDR1 SGHRS, CDR2 YFSETQ. Deletions cut 5 bases from V and 10 bases from J, with 13 bases between. CDR3 length: 12 amino acids. CDR3 bases: TGCGCCAGCAGTGACCCTAGCGACGAGCAGTTCTTC. It encodes CASSDPSDEQFF.

This clonotype was seen only once. J is TRBJ1-2 and V is TRBV20-1; D might be TRBD1 (5 bases). V gave up 0 bases and J gave up 6 bases, with 14 bases separating them. The CDR3 loop spans 14 amino acids. Germline V gives CDR1 DFQATT, CDR2 SNEGSKA (reference sequence). In nucleotides, the CDR3 is TGCAGTGCTAGAGATCAGGGCAGGGTACATGGCTACACCTTC. Protein: CSARDQGRVHGYTF.

The V call is TRBV7-9, the J call TRBJ2-7, with D perhaps TRBD1 or TRBD2 (6 bases each). V was clipped by 7 bases and J by 5 bases, with 21 bases between them. This CDR3 comprises 15 residues. Germline V CDR1 and CDR2: SEHNR, FQNEAQ (reference sequence). The CDR3 loop reads CASTRGGGRSHEQYF. The DNA for the CDR3 is TGTGCCAGCACCCGTGGTGGGGGGCGCAGCCACGAGCAGTACTTC.

This clonotype was seen a handful of times. V and J are TRBV12-3 or TRBV12-4 and TRBJ2-1; D remains unclear. V was pared by 7 bases and J by 0 bases, with 10 bases between. The CDR3 length is 14 residues. This CDR3 is CASTVASSYNEQFF. The DNA for the CDR3 is TGTGCCAGCACCGTGGCCAGCTCCTACAATGAGCAGTTCTTC.

This clonotype came up many times. The chain recombines TRBV5-1 with TRBJ1-2; no clear D gene. The germline V gene encodes CDR1 SGHRS and CDR2 YFSETQ. CDR3 length equals 15 residues. V shed 0 bases and J shed 4 bases, with 13 bases lying between them. CDR3 DNA sequence: TGCGCCAGCAGCTTGGGCCTAAACAGAGTCTATGGCTACACCTTC. The encoded protein is CASSLGLNRVYGYTF.

A word on this clonotype: Sequence at one end of the junction differs from germline and may be a read error. The V call is TRBV10-1, the J call TRBJ2-7; D gene ambiguous. The CDR3 consists of 11 residues. Germline CDR1 and CDR2: WNHNN and SYGVQD (reference sequence). The DNA of the CDR3 is TGCGCCATTACCTCCCTCTACGAGCAGCACTTC. Residues: CAITSLYEQHF.

This clonotype was seen ten or more times. The chain couples TRBV10-1 to TRBJ2-7; 8 nucleotides align to TRBD2. This CDR3 contains 15 residues. Germline V lookup: CDR1 WNHNN, CDR2 SYGVQD (reference sequence). J lost 4 bases, V lost 6 bases, and 11 bases had no gene match. The CDR3 spells CASREGLDPGYEQYF. The CDR3 DNA sequence: TGCGCCAGCAGGGAGGGACTAGACCCGGGTTACGAGCAGTACTTC.